The following is a TCR beta chain sequence with its context. Its antigen is not identified. This sample was included in a study of CD8 T cells in Susac syndrome. General study findings and limits: Susac CD8+ cells expanded clonally the most in TEMRA cells and in active patients.

Reverse transcription of roughly 0.5 to 1 ug RNA used random hexamers. Amplification of TCR beta CDR3 by immunoSEQ multiplex PCR spanned 54 Vbeta and 13 Jbeta. TCRdb reprocessed the immunoSEQ multiplex PCR reads with MiXCR, giving one entry per CDR3 protein. The sample includes some 200,000 distinct CDR3 sequences, more than 85% of them seen just once. TEMRA cells were enriched by FACS, and CD4+ and CD8+ T cells were negatively isolated. The CDR3 runs 14 residues. The V and J ends lost 3 bases and 1 base respectively, with 10 bases between them. CDR1 is SGDLS and CDR2 is YYNGEE in the germline V gene.

This chain joins TRBV9 and TRBJ1-1; D might be TRBD1 (6 bases). The receptor comes from a human donor with Susac syndrome. The sequencing sample was made of CD8+ T cells from PBMCs. CDR3 nucleotide sequence: TGTGCCAGCAGCGCTGAGGGGGAGAACACTGAAGCTTTCTTT. Translating gives CASSAEGENTEAFF.